A single sample is the source of the 16 T cell receptor beta chains below, sequenced in a study of cytomegalovirus exposure and HLA in healthy donors. The method was immunoSEQ multiplex PCR; TCRdb's version includes in-frame clones alone and lacks a portion of them. Of some 150,000 clones listed, more than 75% are singletons. Sequenced input: PBMCs. These receptor sequences come from a man aged 18 to 30 in good health and CMV-seronegative.

In this sample, this clone turned up once. The chain employs TRBV6-1 and TRBJ2-1, with D tentatively TRBD2 (6 bases). Deletions cut 7 bases from V and 2 bases from J, with 9 bases between. Germline CDR1 reads MNHNS; CDR2 reads SASEGT. This CDR3 is 13 amino acids long. CDR3 amino acids: CASNAGTYNEQFF. The DNA for the CDR3 is TGTGCCAGCAACGCGGGGACCTACAATGAGCAGTTCTTC.

V gene TRBV10-3 combines with J gene TRBJ2-7, with 7 bases aligning to TRBD2. Losses at the gene ends were 7 bases for V and 0 bases for J; bases not matched to a gene: 9. In germline, CDR1 is ENHRY, CDR2 SYGVKD. This CDR3 region has 15 residues. The CDR3 sequence: CAITPTSESSYEQYF. The CDR3 region has the DNA TGTGCCATCACCCCTACTAGCGAGAGCTCCTACGAGCAGTACTTC.

The chain employs TRBV27 and TRBJ2-7; perhaps TRBD1 as D (6 bases). The V and J ends lost 4 bases and 5 bases respectively, with 6 bases between them. Germline V gives CDR1 MNHEY, CDR2 SMNVEV (reference sequence). The CDR3 totals 11 residues. The CDR3 DNA reads as TGTGCCAGCAGTTACAGGGACGAGCAGTACTTC. It translates to CASSYRDEQYF.

The chain links TRBV28 to TRBJ2-7; tentative D call: TRBD1 (6 bases). This CDR3 spans 16 amino acids. The germline CDR1 and CDR2 sequences are MDHEN and SYDVKM. Between the trimmed V and J ends, which lost 2 bases and 0 bases, there was a span of 14 bases. CDR3 region: CASSLGTGNPSYEQYF. The CDR3 nucleotides are TGTGCCAGCAGTTTAGGAACAGGGAATCCCTCCTACGAGCAGTACTTC. Combining the CDR3 with reference TRBV28 and TRBJ2-7 gives the whole variable domain DVKVTQSSRYLVKRTGEKVFLECVQDMDHENMFWYRQDPGLGLRLIYFSYDVKMKEKGDIPEGYSVSREKKERFSLILESASTNQTSMYLCASSLGTGNPSYEQYFGPGTRLTVT.

The V gene is TRBV5-4, the J gene TRBJ2-1; D gene unclear. V shed 0 bases and J shed 5 bases, with 6 bases lying between them. CDR3 length: 13 amino acids. The V gene's germline CDR1 is SGHNT and CDR2 YYREEE (reference sequence). The chain's CDR3 is CASSLAADNEQFF. Written as DNA, the CDR3 is TGTGCCAGCAGCTTGGCGGCGGACAATGAGCAGTTCTTC.

V gene TRBV2 combines with J gene TRBJ2-2; no clear D. The CDR3 contains 12 residues. CDR1 is SNHLY, CDR2 FYNNEI, per germline. V was pared by 9 bases and J by 1 base, with 6 bases between. The CDR3 here is CARRQNTGELFF. The CDR3 nucleotides are TGTGCCAGAAGACAGAACACCGGGGAGCTGTTTTTT.

This clone was counted many times. V and J are TRBV27 and TRBJ2-7, with D tentatively TRBD2 (6 bases). V was clipped by 3 bases and J by 3 bases, with 12 bases between them. The CDR3 loop spans 14 amino acids. The germline V gene encodes CDR1 MNHEY and CDR2 SMNVEV (reference sequence). The CDR3: CASSLGGSHYEQYF. The CDR3 DNA reads TGTGCCAGCAGTTTGGGGGGTTCCCACTACGAGCAGTACTTC.

The V call is TRBV27, the J call TRBJ2-7; TRBD1 is a possible D gene (5 bases). The CDR3 runs 13 residues. V dropped 4 bases and J dropped 2 bases, with 9 bases sitting between them. Germline CDR1 is MNHEY and CDR2 is SMNVEV (reference sequence). In nucleotides, the CDR3 is TGTGCCAGCAGTTGGGGCGGCACCTACGAGCAGTACTTC. Protein: CASSWGGTYEQYF.

This rearrangement joins TRBV27 to TRBJ1-2, with 9 bases matching TRBD1. J gave up 6 bases and V 5 bases, and 4 bases lay outside the gene matches. CDR1 is MNHEY and CDR2 is SMNVEV in the germline V gene (reference sequence). This CDR3 has 13 residues. The CDR3 region is CASSQDRGNGYTF. CDR3 sequence (DNA): TGTGCCAGCAGTCAGGACAGGGGAAATGGCTACACCTTC.

The rearrangement uses TRBV7-6 and TRBJ2-3, with 14 bases identical to TRBD2. CDR1 and CDR2 from the germline V gene are SGHVS and FNYEAQ. The V gene end was trimmed by 4 bases and the J gene end by 2 bases; junction bases not matched to a gene: 2. This CDR3 region has 16 residues. Here the CDR3 reads CASSSGLAGVTDTQYF. In DNA, the CDR3 is TGTGCCAGCAGCTCGGGACTAGCGGGGGTCACAGATACGCAGTATTTT. The full variable domain, with the rest looked up from reference TRBV7-6 and TRBJ2-3, is GAGVSQSPRYKVTKRGQDVALRCDPISGHVSLYWYRQALGQGPEFLTYFNYEAQQDKSGLPNDRFSAERPEGSISTLTIQRTEQRDSAMYRCASSSGLAGVTDTQYFGPGTRLTVL.

In its sample, this clone was seen a few times. This rearrangement joins TRBV6-1 to TRBJ2-7, with a possible D match to TRBD2 (5 bases). This CDR3 is built from 13 residues. Trimming cost V 0 bases and J 5 bases, with 8 bases left between them. CDR1 is MNHNS and CDR2 is SASEGT in the germline V gene. The CDR3, as DNA: TGTGCCAGCAGTGAAGCCACGGGGAACGAGCAGTACGTC. This translates into CASSEATGNEQYV.

J is TRBJ2-1 and V is TRBV27, with D possibly TRBD2 on 6 matching bases. In germline, CDR1 is MNHEY, CDR2 SMNVEV (reference sequence). CDR3 size: 16 residues. V lost 4 bases and J 6 bases, leaving 19 bases between the germline ends. In nucleotides, the CDR3 is TGTGCCAGCAGTTCCCTCGGGGGAGAGGTGGGCAATGAGCAGTTCTTC. Amino acid sequence: CASSSLGGEVGNEQFF.

The sample holds one count of this clone. The rearrangement uses TRBV5-1 and TRBJ1-3, with D unclear. Trimming left V 0 bases short and J 0 bases short, with 10 bases between. In germline, CDR1 is SGHRS, CDR2 YFSETQ. The CDR3 extends over 16 amino acids. The CDR3 here is CASSLGPANSGNTIYF. In DNA, the CDR3 is TGCGCCAGCAGCTTGGGTCCAGCGAACTCTGGAAACACCATATATTTT.

In this sample, this clone turned up once. The V call is TRBV27, the J call TRBJ1-5; 9 bases are a match to TRBD1. CDR3 length: 13 amino acids. Germline CDR1 is MNHEY and CDR2 is SMNVEV (reference sequence). V trimming: 9 bases; J trimming: 3 bases; junction bases outside the gene matches: 3. CDR3 residues: CARGTGHNQPQHF. The CDR3 bases are TGTGCCAGGGGGACAGGGCACAATCAGCCCCAGCATTTT.

V gene TRBV5-6 combines with J gene TRBJ1-2; no clear D. The CDR3 extends over 15 amino acids. Germline V lookup: CDR1 SGHDT, CDR2 YYEEEE. V was pared by 0 bases and J by 6 bases, with 15 bases between. The CDR3, as DNA: TGTGCCAGCAGCTTGGGGTCCGAGGGAAGGGATGGCTACACCTTC. It specifies CASSLGSEGRDGYTF.

This rearrangement joins TRBV7-8 to TRBJ1-4; weak D call: TRBD1 (5 bases). Germline V CDR1 and CDR2: SGHVS, FQNEAQ. The V end lost 6 bases, the J end lost 5 bases, and 16 bases lay between the germline ends. The CDR3 has 15 residues. DNA of the CDR3: TGTGCCAGCAGTCGTTCAGGAGGGGTAAATGAAAAACTGTTTTTT. Translating it yields CASSRSGGVNEKLFF.